The 22 T cell receptor beta chains given below trace back to one sample, sequenced in a study of regulatory T cells in long-lasting Graves disease. The authors built TCR beta libraries using iRepertoire HTBI primers and Arm-PCR of CDR3 regions. TCRdb used MiXCR to reprocess the multiplex PCR reads, holding one entry per CDR3 protein. Of 400,000 to 450,000 distinct CDR3 sequences listed, about a quarter are singletons. Time point denoted: persistent/refractory GD, antithyroid drugs over 5 years with positive TRAb. RNA extracted from PBMCs served as the sequencing template. The specimen was peripheral blood mononuclear cells (PBMCs), collected when the disease was refractory, from a patient treated with antithyroid drugs. All receptors come from a female donor with Graves disease.

The CDR3 DNA follows: TGCAGTGCTAGATTTTGGACAGGGGGGGACCAAGAGACCCAGTACTTC. The encoded protein is CSARFWTGGDQETQYF. This chain joins TRBV20-1 and TRBJ2-5, with 10 bases that match TRBD1. V gave up 2 bases and J gave up 0 bases; unmatched junction bases: 6. The CDR3 is made up of 16 amino acids. CDR1 is DFQATT, CDR2 SNEGSKA, per germline (reference sequence).

The sample holds many counts of this clonotype. The chain's CDR3 is CARGTGVSYGYTF. In DNA, the CDR3 is TGTGCCAGGGGGACAGGGGTTTCCTATGGCTACACCTTC. This chain links TRBV30 with TRBJ1-2; TRBD1 matches at 10 bases. This CDR3 has 13 amino acids. V gave up 8 bases and J gave up 4 bases; unmatched junction bases: 7. CDR1 and CDR2 (germline): GTSNPN, SVGIG (reference sequence).

This clonotype has a count of ten or more. The chain employs TRBV20-1 and TRBJ2-7, with TRBD2 identical over 11 bases. The CDR3 is 13 amino acids. Looked up from germline, CDR1 is DFQATT and CDR2 is SNEGSKA (reference sequence). The V gene end was trimmed by 6 bases and the J gene end by 5 bases; junction bases not matched to a gene: 6. CDR3 nucleotides: TGCAGTGCCCACGCTAGCGGGAGGAACGAGCAGTACTTC. It encodes CSAHASGRNEQYF.

This clonotype was seen repeatedly, ten times or more. The chain joins TRBV2 to TRBJ1-4; 7 nucleotides agree with TRBD1. Germline trimming cut 7 bases from V and 4 bases from J; bases unmatched to any gene: 9. Germline values: CDR1 SNHLY, CDR2 FYNNEI. CDR3 length: 15 amino acids. CDR3 nucleotides: TGTGCCAGCACCAAGGACAGGCCGTATAATGAAAAACTGTTTTTT. It encodes CASTKDRPYNEKLFF.

The chain joins TRBV29-1 to TRBJ1-1, with D perhaps matching TRBD1 (5 bases). Trimming took 2 bases from V and 4 from J, leaving 17 bases between them. This CDR3 is built from 15 residues. Germline CDR1 and CDR2: SQVTM and ANQGSEA. The CDR3 spells CSVESPLGRGTEAFF. CDR3 nucleotide sequence: TGCAGCGTTGAATCTCCACTAGGGAGGGGCACTGAAGCTTTCTTT.

CDR3 region: CASSPGTGAYNEQFF. The CDR3, as DNA: TGTGCCAGCAGTCCAGGGACAGGGGCTTACAATGAGCAGTTCTTC. The rearrangement uses TRBV6-1 and TRBJ2-1; 10 bases are shared with TRBD1. Losses at the gene ends were 5 bases for V and 4 bases for J; bases not matched to a gene: 5. Germline V gene sequence: CDR1 MNHNS, CDR2 SASEGT. The CDR3 runs 15 residues.

This clonotype was detected ten times or more. The V gene is TRBV28, the J gene TRBJ1-2; D ambiguous. The CDR3 is 15 residues long. The V gene's germline CDR1 is MDHEN and CDR2 SYDVKM. Between the trimmed V and J ends, which lost 7 bases and 4 bases, there was a span of 19 bases. The CDR3 nucleotides read TGTGCCAGCAAACCCCGCGGGAGATATATCTATGGCTACACCTTC. Encoded protein: CASKPRGRYIYGYTF.

This clonotype was seen ten or more times. The chain combines TRBV5-1 with TRBJ1-2; D gene ambiguous. The germline gives CDR1 SGHRS, CDR2 YFSETQ. Trimming stripped 4 bases from V and 4 bases from J, with 8 bases between. The CDR3 sequence is 12 residues long. Here the CDR3 reads CASSLDFYGYTF. CDR3 DNA sequence: TGCGCCAGCAGCCTCGATTTCTATGGCTACACCTTC. Based on the CDR3 plus reference TRBV5-1 and TRBJ1-2, the full variable domain is KAGVTQTPRYLIKTRGQQVTLSCSPISGHRSVSWYQQTPGQGLQFLFEYFSETQRNKGNFPGRFSGRQFSNSRSEMNVSTLELGDSALYLCASSLDFYGYTFGSGTRLTVV.

This clonotype was counted ten times or more. The chain combines TRBV30 with TRBJ1-1; D remains ambiguous. Trimming shortened V by 7 bases and J by 7 bases, and 16 bases separated the two germline ends. The CDR3 has 12 amino acids. CDR1 GTSNPN and CDR2 SVGIG come from the germline V gene (reference sequence). The CDR3 loop reads CASPKGLGEAFF. The CDR3 coding sequence is TGTGCCTCCCCTAAAGGGTTGGGTGAAGCTTTCTTT. Variable domain in full (rest from reference TRBV30 and TRBJ1-1): SQTIHQWPATLVQPVGSPLSLECTVEGTSNPNLYWYRQAAGRGLQLLFYSVGIGQISSEVPQNLSASRPQDRQFILSSKKLLLSDSGFYLCASPKGLGEAFFGQGTRLTVV.

This clonotype was seen at least ten times. The chain has TRBV12-3 or TRBV12-4 and TRBJ1-2; D ambiguous. The CDR3 has 13 amino acids. Deletions cut 4 bases from V and 4 bases from J, with 10 bases between. DNA of the CDR3: TGTGCCAGCAGTTACCGGGGATCCTATGGCTACACCTTC. Protein: CASSYRGSYGYTF.

There are many counts of this clonotype. The chain is built from TRBV28 and TRBJ2-7, with a weak D call TRBD2 (5 bases). The V gene lost 6 bases and the J gene lost 5 bases, with 11 bases spanning the gap. The CDR3 sequence is 12 residues long. Germline V lookup: CDR1 MDHEN, CDR2 SYDVKM. CDR3 sequence reads: CASRLAAHEQYF. CDR3 sequence (DNA): TGTGCCAGCAGGCTAGCCGCCCACGAGCAGTACTTC.

The chain uses TRBV6-5 and TRBJ2-7; D might be TRBD2 (5 bases). The CDR3 is 13 amino acids. Germline V gene data show CDR1 as MNHEY and CDR2 as SVGAGI. V lost 2 bases to trimming and J lost 3 bases, with 8 bases between them. This CDR3 reads CASSYTRDYEQYF. In DNA, the CDR3 is TGTGCCAGCAGTTACACTAGGGACTACGAGCAGTACTTC.

This clonotype occurred a few times. The genes are TRBV20-1 and TRBJ1-1; 9 positions match TRBD1. Trimming took 2 bases from V and 5 from J; bases not matched to a gene: 6. The germline V gene encodes CDR1 DFQATT and CDR2 SNEGSKA (reference sequence). The CDR3 is 14 residues long. CDR3 amino acids: CSARSYRGQTEAFF. The CDR3 DNA is TGCAGTGCTAGATCTTACAGGGGGCAGACTGAAGCTTTCTTT.

This clonotype showed up just a few times. The V gene is TRBV7-2, the J gene TRBJ1-2; tentative D call: TRBD1 (6 bases). CDR1 is SGHTA and CDR2 is FQGNSA in the germline V gene. This CDR3 contains 16 residues. V shed 4 bases and J shed 2 bases, with 17 bases lying between them. The CDR3 region has the DNA TGTGCCAGCAGCTCCCAACCACAGGGCCCCAACTATGGCTACACCTTC. This encodes CASSSQPQGPNYGYTF.

This clonotype was observed a handful of times. The chain recombines TRBV5-1 with TRBJ1-4, with D possibly matching TRBD1 (5 bases). This CDR3 contains 15 residues. Germline assignment: CDR1 SGHRS and CDR2 YFSETQ. The germline V and J ends were trimmed by 4 bases and 4 bases, with 14 bases remaining between them. The CDR3 nucleotides are TGCGCCAGCAGCGCCGGGACTGCTTTTAATGAAAAACTGTTTTTT. It is translated as CASSAGTAFNEKLFF.

There are a few counts of this clonotype. The J gene is TRBJ1-1, the V gene TRBV5-6; 9 bases agree with TRBD1. CDR3 length: 12 amino acids. Trimming removed 4 bases from V and 11 bases from J; junction bases left unmatched: 6. Germline V lookup: CDR1 SGHDT, CDR2 YYEEEE. This CDR3 is CASSLQGAQAFF. For the CDR3, the DNA is TGTGCCAGCAGCCTACAGGGGGCGCAGGCTTTCTTT.

There are many counts of this clonotype. The chain employs TRBV12-3 or TRBV12-4 and TRBJ2-4, with no clear D. CDR3 length: 15 residues. Between the trimmed V and J ends, which lost 7 bases and 2 bases, there was a span of 15 bases. The CDR3 spells CASTDTLWTKNIQYF. The CDR3 DNA follows: TGTGCCAGCACCGATACTCTCTGGACCAAAAACATTCAGTACTTC.

The chain recombines TRBV19 with TRBJ2-5; 11 bases line up with TRBD2. The V segment lost 6 bases and the J segment 4 bases; nucleotides outside the gene matches: 7. The CDR3 spans 15 residues. Germline CDR1 is LNHDA and CDR2 is SQIVND (reference sequence). DNA for the CDR3: TGTGCCAGTAGCCTCGCCACTAGCGGGAGAGAGACCCAGTACTTC. This sequence encodes CASSLATSGRETQYF.

This clonotype was recorded many times. The gene calls are TRBV28 and TRBJ2-5, with 9 bases matching TRBD2. This CDR3 spans 16 amino acids. V was clipped by 6 bases and J by 9 bases; unmatched bases: 17. Germline CDR1 reads MDHEN; CDR2 reads SYDVKM. The CDR3 DNA follows: TGTGCCAGCAGCCTAAGACTAGCGGACCCCCTGTCGTCCCAGTACTTC. It codes for CASSLRLADPLSSQYF.

This chain links TRBV12-3 or TRBV12-4 with TRBJ1-1; D remains ambiguous. The V gene lost 7 bases and the J gene lost 2 bases, with 17 bases spanning the gap. CDR3 size: 15 residues. CDR3 in amino acids: CASTLSSVVNTEAFF. CDR3 sequence (DNA): TGTGCCAGCACTCTAAGTTCAGTGGTAAACACTGAAGCTTTCTTT.

The gene calls are TRBV7-8 and TRBJ1-1, with no clear D. CDR3 length equals 14 residues. In germline, CDR1 is SGHVS, CDR2 FQNEAQ. V was clipped by 0 bases and J by 6 bases, with 11 bases between them. CDR3: CASSLAAHPPEAFF. CDR3 bases: TGTGCCAGCAGCTTAGCCGCCCACCCCCCTGAAGCTTTCTTT.

The chain employs TRBV20-1 and TRBJ2-7; perhaps TRBD2 as D (5 bases). Trimming left V 4 bases short and J 0 bases short, with 16 bases between. Germline CDR1 and CDR2: DFQATT and SNEGSKA (reference sequence). CDR3 size: 15 residues. The CDR3 bases are TGCAGTGCTAATCCTGGGAGATGGGCCTCCTACGAGCAGTACTTC. It codes for CSANPGRWASYEQYF.